These 26 T cell receptor beta chains were sequenced from one sample in a study of blood T cell repertoires in COVID-19. Measured with immunoSEQ multiplex PCR; TCRdb has only the in-frame clones, and not every one. The sample records about 52,000 clones, less than 90% being singletons. The sequenced material came from peripheral blood. Receptors originate from a human donor in a cohort sampled during active COVID-19.

This chain connects TRBV4-3 to TRBJ2-7; 10 bases are shared with TRBD1. CDR1 is LGHNA and CDR2 is YSLEER in the germline V gene. After removal of 1 base from V and 3 bases from J, the junction contained 6 bases not matched to a gene. The CDR3 is 16 residues long. CDR3 bases: TGCGCCAGCAGCCAAGGAACCGGGACAGGGGTCTACGAGCAGTACTTC. It translates to CASSQGTGTGVYEQYF.

The chain couples TRBV6-5 to TRBJ2-1; no definite D call. CDR1 and CDR2 (germline): MNHEY, SVGAGI. This CDR3 region has 13 residues. With 8 bases removed from V and 0 bases from J, the gap between germline ends came to 8 bases. CDR3 nucleotide sequence: TGTGCCAGCCGGCTAGGCTCCTACAATGAGCAGTTCTTC. Translated: CASRLGSYNEQFF.

This clone showed up just once. The gene calls are TRBV3-1 (or the pseudogene TRBV3-2) and TRBJ1-2; D remains ambiguous. This CDR3 is 14 amino acids long. Germline assignment: CDR1 LGHDT and CDR2 YNNKEL (reference sequence). V was shortened by 0 bases and J by 8 bases, with 13 bases between the two germline ends. Here the CDR3 DNA reads TGTGCCAGCAGCCAAGAAGCTTATGGGCAAGGCTACACCTTC. It yields the protein CASSQEAYGQGYTF.

This chain joins TRBV7-2 and TRBJ2-3; 7 bases agree with TRBD2. This CDR3 has 17 residues. The ends lost 1 base at V and 5 bases at J; junction bases unmatched: 12. Germline loops: CDR1 SGHTA, CDR2 FQGNSA. This CDR3 is CASSLEVGGRGGDTQYF. The CDR3, as DNA: TGTGCCAGCAGCTTAGAAGTTGGCGGGAGAGGCGGAGATACGCAGTATTTT. The variable domain in full, completed from reference TRBV7-2 and TRBJ2-3, reads GAGVSQSPSNKVTEKGKDVELRCDPISGHTALYWYRQSLGQGLEFLIYFQGNSAPDKSGLPSDRFSAERTGGSVSTLTIQRTQQEDSAVYLCASSLEVGGRGGDTQYFGPGTRLTVL.

V and J are TRBV6-2 or TRBV6-3 and TRBJ1-2, with 7 bases matching TRBD1. This CDR3 has 14 amino acids. The trim removed 6 bases at V and 4 bases at J, leaving 8 bases unmatched. CDR1 is MNHEY, CDR2 SVGEGT, per germline. The CDR3: CASSLTGLIYGYTF. In DNA, the CDR3 is TGTGCCAGCAGCCTGACAGGGTTAATCTATGGCTACACCTTC.

This sequence joins TRBV9 and TRBJ2-3; D perhaps matches TRBD2 (5 bases). Trimming left V 4 bases short and J 3 bases short, with 12 bases between. This CDR3 has 14 amino acids. CDR1 SGDLS and CDR2 YYNGEE come from the germline V gene. The CDR3 spells CASSLRATTDTQYF. The DNA for the CDR3 is TGTGCCAGCAGCTTGCGGGCCACAACAGATACGCAGTATTTT.

The V and J genes are TRBV28 and TRBJ2-3; 8 bases fit TRBD1. The CDR3 sequence is 18 residues long. Germline loops: CDR1 MDHEN, CDR2 SYDVKM. V was pared by 2 bases and J by 1 base, with 11 bases of the junction left unmatched. The CDR3: CASSLAGQGRMGTDTQYF. In DNA, the CDR3 is TGTGCCAGCAGTTTAGCCGGACAGGGCAGGATGGGCACAGATACGCAGTATTTT.

The J gene is TRBJ2-5, the V gene TRBV5-4, with 10 bases fitting TRBD1. V lost 4 bases and J lost 4; bases outside the gene matches: 7. The CDR3 is 15 amino acids. The V gene's germline CDR1 is SGHNT and CDR2 YYREEE (reference sequence). CDR3 sequence reads: CASSIRTGGGETQYF. CDR3 bases: TGTGCCAGCAGCATCCGGACAGGGGGTGGAGAGACCCAGTACTTC.

The chain employs TRBV5-4 and TRBJ2-7; perhaps TRBD2 as D (6 bases). There are 13 residues in the CDR3. The germline CDR1 and CDR2 sequences are SGHNT and YYREEE (reference sequence). Deletions cut 4 bases from V and 3 bases from J, with 11 bases between. The CDR3 sequence: CASSRDGSYEQYF. The DNA for the CDR3 is TGTGCCAGCAGCCGGGACGGGAGCTACGAGCAGTACTTC.

The chain joins TRBV27 to TRBJ2-1; 7 positions agree with TRBD1. V gave up 6 bases and J gave up 7 bases; unmatched junction bases: 9. Germline lookup yields CDR1 MNHEY and CDR2 SMNVEV (reference sequence). The CDR3 has 14 residues. In DNA, the CDR3 is TGTGCCAGCAGGTCAGGGGGTCGTTTGAATGAGCAGTTCTTC. Its translation: CASRSGGRLNEQFF.

CDR3 in amino acids: CASSNWENEQFF. The CDR3 DNA is TGTGCCAGTAGTAATTGGGAGAATGAGCAGTTCTTC. V gene TRBV19 combines with J gene TRBJ2-1, with D perhaps TRBD2 (5 bases). Germline V gene sequence: CDR1 LNHDA, CDR2 SQIVND (reference sequence). Trimming stripped 4 bases from V and 7 bases from J, with 8 bases between. The CDR3 runs 12 residues.

The rearrangement uses TRBV5-1 and TRBJ2-5, with D possibly TRBD1 on 5 matching bases. The V gene's germline CDR1 is SGHRS and CDR2 YFSETQ. CDR3 size: 15 residues. V was trimmed by 0 bases and J by 0 bases, leaving 9 bases between them. The CDR3 spells CASSLGRVYQETQYF. CDR3 DNA sequence: TGCGCCAGCAGCTTGGGCAGGGTGTACCAAGAGACCCAGTACTTC.

The V and J genes are TRBV18 and TRBJ2-3, with 8 positions matching TRBD2. Germline CDR1 KGHSH, CDR2 LQKENI. The CDR3 is made up of 16 amino acids. V gave up 4 bases and J gave up 10 bases; unmatched junction bases: 16. The CDR3 reads CASSLGPIAAGVPQYF. The CDR3 region has the DNA TGTGCCAGCTCACTAGGACCTATTGCAGCGGGAGTCCCGCAGTATTTT. Supplemented by reference TRBV18 and TRBJ2-3, the full variable domain reads NAGVMQNPRHLVRRRGQEARLRCSPMKGHSHVYWYRQLPEEGLKFMVYLQKENIIDESGMPKERFSAEFPKEGPSILRIQQVVRGDSAAYFCASSLGPIAAGVPQYFGPGTRLTVL.

The genes are TRBV28 and TRBJ2-7, with D uncertain. Germline V gene lookup returns CDR1 MDHEN and CDR2 SYDVKM. The germline V and J ends were trimmed by 4 bases and 2 bases, with 12 bases remaining between them. The CDR3 is 14 residues long. This CDR3 is CASSYQATTYEQYF. For the CDR3, the DNA is TGTGCCAGCAGTTATCAGGCCACAACCTACGAGCAGTACTTC.

V is TRBV14 and J is TRBJ2-1, with D perhaps TRBD2 (5 bases). The V gene's germline CDR1 is SGHDN and CDR2 FVKESK. The CDR3 has 12 residues. V lost 4 bases to trimming and J lost 13 bases, with 14 bases between them. This CDR3 is CASSPLGTSQFF. Written as DNA, the CDR3 is TGTGCCAGCAGCCCCCTGGGCACTAGTCAGTTCTTC.

The chain is built from TRBV7-6 and TRBJ1-3, with D unclear. Trimming took 1 base from V and 0 from J, leaving 4 bases between them. Per germline, CDR1 SGHVS and CDR2 FNYEAQ. The CDR3 extends over 14 amino acids. This CDR3 reads CASSLGHSGNTIYF. CDR3 DNA: TGTGCCAGCAGCTTAGGACACTCTGGAAACACCATATATTTT.

The chain uses TRBV6-6 and TRBJ1-4, with D tentatively TRBD1 (6 bases). Looked up from germline, CDR1 is MNHNY and CDR2 is SVGAGI (reference sequence). V was trimmed by 5 bases and J by 0 bases, leaving 10 bases between them. This CDR3 comprises 15 residues. CDR3 coding DNA: TGTGCCAGCAGTGACAGGAGTGCAACTAATGAAAAACTGTTTTTT. It specifies CASSDRSATNEKLFF.

The chain recombines TRBV5-1 with TRBJ2-1, with 7 bases lining up with TRBD1. Germline loops: CDR1 SGHRS, CDR2 YFSETQ. Unmatched junction bases numbered 8, after V lost 3 bases and J lost 5 bases. The CDR3 contains 15 residues. Written as DNA, the CDR3 is TGCGCCAGCAGCTCCAGGGGGAACCTCGACAATGAGCAGTTCTTC. Its protein product is CASSSRGNLDNEQFF.

This rearrangement joins TRBV27 to TRBJ2-7; weak D call: TRBD1 (6 bases). CDR3 length: 13 residues. The germline V gene encodes CDR1 MNHEY and CDR2 SMNVEV (reference sequence). V lost 3 bases and J 0 bases, leaving 6 bases between the germline ends. The CDR3 nucleotides are TGTGCCAGCAGTTTGGACAGCTCCTACGAGCAGTACTTC. Its protein product is CASSLDSSYEQYF.

This clone was counted a single time. J is TRBJ2-7 and V is TRBV12-3 or TRBV12-4; 7 nucleotides line up with TRBD2. The CDR3 is 13 amino acids. V shed 7 bases, J shed 6 bases, and the junction held 9 bases outside the gene matches. CDR3 in amino acids: CASTHRGRVEQYF. DNA for the CDR3: TGTGCCAGCACCCACCGGGGGAGGGTCGAGCAGTACTTC.

A single count supports this clone. The V and J genes are TRBV5-4 and TRBJ2-5; TRBD1 agrees at 7 bases. J gave up 2 bases and V 4 bases, and 11 bases lay outside the gene matches. The CDR3 length is 16 residues. CDR1 and CDR2 (germline): SGHNT, YYREEE (reference sequence). CDR3 in amino acids: CASSPPPGQSQETQYF. CDR3 nucleotide sequence: TGTGCCAGCAGCCCCCCTCCGGGACAGTCGCAAGAGACCCAGTACTTC.

The chain is built from TRBV6-5 and TRBJ1-2, with D maybe TRBD1 (5 bases). Germline assignment: CDR1 MNHEY and CDR2 SVGAGI. V lost 0 bases and J 3 bases, leaving 14 bases between the germline ends. The CDR3 runs to 16 residues. CDR3 sequence: CASSYSPTPGDYGYTF. In DNA, the CDR3 is TGTGCCAGCAGTTACTCCCCTACCCCGGGGGACTATGGCTACACCTTC.

The chain has TRBV10-3 and TRBJ1-1, with 9 bases that match TRBD1. This CDR3 has 17 residues. Germline V gene data show CDR1 as ENHRY and CDR2 as SYGVKD. The V gene end was trimmed by 3 bases and the J gene end by 1 base; junction bases not matched to a gene: 9. CDR3 sequence: CAISDAGTGKGNTEAFF. The CDR3 coding sequence is TGTGCCATCAGTGACGCAGGGACAGGGAAGGGGAACACTGAAGCTTTCTTT.

The chain employs TRBV10-3 and TRBJ1-3; D is unresolved. The CDR3 covers 11 residues. Trimming cost V 10 bases and J 1 base, with 5 bases left between them. Germline V lookup: CDR1 ENHRY, CDR2 SYGVKD. CDR3 sequence reads: CATFSGNTIYF. CDR3 in DNA: TGTGCCACCTTTTCTGGAAACACCATATATTTT.

The genes are TRBV6-6 and TRBJ2-7; the D gene is possibly TRBD2 (5 bases). The CDR3 length is 15 residues. V gave up 2 bases and J gave up 7 bases, with 18 bases separating them. Germline CDR1 is MNHNY and CDR2 is SVGAGI (reference sequence). The CDR3, as DNA: TGTGCCAGCAGTTACCCCTCCGTCCCCCCGGGGGAGCAGTACTTC. This gives the protein CASSYPSVPPGEQYF.

J is TRBJ2-7 and V is TRBV3-1 (or the pseudogene TRBV3-2), with TRBD2 matching 9 bases. Germline assignment: CDR1 LGHDT and CDR2 YNNKEL (reference sequence). CDR3 length: 15 amino acids. After removal of 0 bases from V and 6 bases from J, the junction contained 6 bases not matched to a gene. CDR3: CASSQDIGLAREQYF. The CDR3 DNA follows: TGTGCCAGCAGCCAAGATATAGGACTAGCGCGCGAGCAGTACTTC.